These 9 T cell receptor beta chains originate from one sample sequenced in a study of pediatric ulcerative colitis. Sequencing used immunoSEQ multiplex PCR; TCRdb keeps in-frame clones, though not all of them. The table lists under 70,000 clones, around 87% of them singletons, with around 1.5% in the top ten. Sequencing input: blood. The receptor source for this set is a boy between 10 and 17 years old who was a control in a study of pediatric ulcerative colitis.

The J gene is TRBJ2-1, the V gene TRBV7-2; 7 bases align to TRBD2. V dropped 3 bases and J dropped 2; count of bases not matched to a gene: 4. In germline, CDR1 is SGHTA, CDR2 FQGNSA. The length of the CDR3 is 15 residues. This chain's CDR3 is CASSLGGSTYNEQFF. CDR3 sequence (DNA): TGTGCCAGCAGCTTGGGCGGGAGTACCTACAATGAGCAGTTCTTC.

The genes are TRBV6-5 and TRBJ2-1; tentative D call: TRBD2 (5 bases). Trimming took 2 bases from V and 6 from J, leaving 11 bases between them. CDR3 size: 14 residues. In germline, CDR1 is MNHEY, CDR2 SVGAGI. The CDR3 loop reads CASSYPSRGNEQFF. CDR3 in DNA: TGTGCCAGCAGTTACCCATCCCGGGGCAATGAGCAGTTCTTC.

This clone was recorded once. V is TRBV4-1 and J is TRBJ2-5; 11 bases line up with TRBD2. Germline V gives CDR1 MGHRA, CDR2 YSYEKL. The CDR3 is made up of 15 amino acids. V was clipped by 6 bases and J by 5 bases; unmatched bases: 8. CDR3 sequence (DNA): TGCGCCAGCAGTCCAACTAGCGGGAGTGGGGAGACCCAGTACTTC. It yields the protein CASSPTSGSGETQYF.

This clone was counted only a few times. The chain carries TRBV5-1 and TRBJ2-7, with 9 bases lining up with TRBD1. The CDR3 consists of 16 residues. Germline-derived CDR1 and CDR2 are SGHRS and YFSETQ. Trimming removed 3 bases from V and 0 bases from J; junction bases left unmatched: 7. The CDR3 sequence is CASSWRDRESSYEQYF. The CDR3 DNA reads as TGCGCCAGCAGCTGGAGGGACAGGGAGAGCTCCTACGAGCAGTACTTC.

The V call is TRBV27, the J call TRBJ2-1, with D possibly TRBD2 on 5 matching bases. The V gene lost 0 bases and the J gene lost 8 bases, with 11 bases spanning the gap. Germline V gene data show CDR1 as MNHEY and CDR2 as SMNVEV (reference sequence). This CDR3 is built from 14 residues. The CDR3 DNA reads TGTGCCAGCAGTTTATCGTCTGTCGGGGATGAGCAGTTCTTC. Its translation is CASSLSSVGDEQFF.

The chain joins TRBV6-1 to TRBJ2-7, with a weak D call TRBD2 (5 bases). In germline, CDR1 is MNHNS, CDR2 SASEGT. This CDR3 is 14 amino acids long. Trimming stripped 5 bases from V and 3 bases from J, with 14 bases between. The CDR3 DNA reads TGTGCCAGCAGTCTCCTCGGGGAGATCTACGAGCAGTACTTC. Amino acid sequence: CASSLLGEIYEQYF.

The V and J genes are TRBV7-2 and TRBJ2-7; possible D gene TRBD2, 6 bases. CDR3 size: 15 residues. Germline CDR1 SGHTA, CDR2 FQGNSA. Trimming removed 2 bases from V and 3 bases from J, with 14 bases in between. CDR3 DNA sequence: TGTGCCAGCAGCTTATCGGGAGTGGACAACTACGAGCAGTACTTC. This translates into CASSLSGVDNYEQYF.

The rearrangement joins TRBV7-9 to TRBJ1-1; no firm D call. V lost 1 base to trimming and J lost 13 bases, with 13 bases between them. Germline CDR1 and CDR2: SEHNR and FQNEAQ (reference sequence). The CDR3 is 12 residues long. In DNA, the CDR3 is TGTGCCAGCAGCTTAGGAGGGTTGGAGGATTTCTTT. It translates to CASSLGGLEDFF.

CDR3 sequence reads: CASRLEGNEQFF. The CDR3 nucleotides read TGCGCCAGCAGACTGGAGGGGAATGAGCAGTTCTTC. V gene TRBV5-1 combines with J gene TRBJ2-1; D might be TRBD2 (6 bases). CDR1 SGHRS and CDR2 YFSETQ come from the germline V gene. Trimming took off 5 bases at V and 7 bases at J, with 10 bases between the two ends. This CDR3 is built from 12 residues.